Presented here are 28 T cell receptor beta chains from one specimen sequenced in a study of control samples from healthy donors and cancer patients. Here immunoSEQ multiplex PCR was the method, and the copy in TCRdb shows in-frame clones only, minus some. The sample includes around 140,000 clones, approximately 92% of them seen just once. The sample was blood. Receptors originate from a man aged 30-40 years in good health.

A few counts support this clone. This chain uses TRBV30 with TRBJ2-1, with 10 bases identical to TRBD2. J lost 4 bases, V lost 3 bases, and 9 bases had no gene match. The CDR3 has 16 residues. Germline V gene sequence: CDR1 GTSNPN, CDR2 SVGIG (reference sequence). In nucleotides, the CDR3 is TGTGCCTGGAGGTACCCTAGCGGGGGACTTTACAATGAGCAGTTCTTC. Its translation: CAWRYPSGGLYNEQFF.

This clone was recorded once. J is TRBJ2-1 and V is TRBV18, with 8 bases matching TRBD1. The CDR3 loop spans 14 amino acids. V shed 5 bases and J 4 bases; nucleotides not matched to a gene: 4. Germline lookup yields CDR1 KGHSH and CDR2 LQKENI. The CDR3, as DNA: TGTGCCAGCTCATACCGGACAGGGTACAATGAGCAGTTCTTC. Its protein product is CASSYRTGYNEQFF.

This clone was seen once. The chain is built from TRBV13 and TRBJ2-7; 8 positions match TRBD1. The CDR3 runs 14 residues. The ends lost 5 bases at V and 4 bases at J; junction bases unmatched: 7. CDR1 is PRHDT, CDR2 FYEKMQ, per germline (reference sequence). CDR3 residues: CASSAGQDGYEQYF. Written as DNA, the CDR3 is TGTGCCAGCAGCGCGGGACAGGATGGGTACGAGCAGTACTTC.

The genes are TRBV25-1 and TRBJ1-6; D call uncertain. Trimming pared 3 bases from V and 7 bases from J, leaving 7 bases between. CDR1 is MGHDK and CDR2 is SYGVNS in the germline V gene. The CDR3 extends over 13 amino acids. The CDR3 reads CASSEPGNSPLHF. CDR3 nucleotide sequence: TGTGCCAGCAGTGAGCCAGGAAATTCACCCCTCCACTTT.

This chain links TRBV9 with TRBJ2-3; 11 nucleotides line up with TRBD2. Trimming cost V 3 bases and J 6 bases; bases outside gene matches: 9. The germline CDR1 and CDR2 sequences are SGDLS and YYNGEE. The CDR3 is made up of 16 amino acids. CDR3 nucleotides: TGTGCCAGCAGCGCGACTAGCGGGGCCCCTGGGGATACGCAGTATTTT. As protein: CASSATSGAPGDTQYF.

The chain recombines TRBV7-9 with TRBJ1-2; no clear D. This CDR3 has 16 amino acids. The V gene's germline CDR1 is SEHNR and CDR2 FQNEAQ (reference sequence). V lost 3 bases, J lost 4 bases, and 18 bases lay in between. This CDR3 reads CASSLGSGPIGYGYTF. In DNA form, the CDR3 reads TGTGCCAGCAGCTTGGGATCAGGCCCCATAGGCTATGGCTACACCTTC.

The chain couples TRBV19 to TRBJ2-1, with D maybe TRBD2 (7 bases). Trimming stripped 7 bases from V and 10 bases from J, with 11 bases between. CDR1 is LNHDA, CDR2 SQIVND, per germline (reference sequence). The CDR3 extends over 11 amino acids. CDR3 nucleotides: TGTGCCAGTAACGGGGGGCCCGAGCAGTTCTTC. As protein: CASNGGPEQFF.

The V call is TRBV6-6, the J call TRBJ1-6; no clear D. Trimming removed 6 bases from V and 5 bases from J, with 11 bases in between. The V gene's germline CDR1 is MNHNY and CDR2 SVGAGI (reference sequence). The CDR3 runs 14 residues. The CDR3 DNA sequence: TGTGCCAGCAGCCCCGGGAGGGATAATTCACCCCTCCACTTT. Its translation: CASSPGRDNSPLHF.

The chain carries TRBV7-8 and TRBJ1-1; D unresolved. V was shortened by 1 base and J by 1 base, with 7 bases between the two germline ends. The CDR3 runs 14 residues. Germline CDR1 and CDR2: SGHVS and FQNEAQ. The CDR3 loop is CASSLGTSNTEAFF. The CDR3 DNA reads TGTGCCAGCAGCTTAGGGACCTCGAACACTGAAGCTTTCTTT.

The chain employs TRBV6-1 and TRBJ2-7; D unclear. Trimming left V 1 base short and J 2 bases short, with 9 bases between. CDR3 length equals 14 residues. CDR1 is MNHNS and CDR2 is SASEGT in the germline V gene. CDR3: CASSEVRVTYEQYF. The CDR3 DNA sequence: TGTGCCAGCAGTGAAGTACGGGTTACCTACGAGCAGTACTTC.

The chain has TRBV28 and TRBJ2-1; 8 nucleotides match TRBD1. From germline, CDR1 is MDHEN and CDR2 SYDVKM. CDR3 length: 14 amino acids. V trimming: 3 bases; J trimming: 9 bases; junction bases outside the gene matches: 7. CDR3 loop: CASSFRTGTLEQFF. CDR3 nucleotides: TGTGCCAGCAGTTTCCGGACAGGGACGCTTGAGCAGTTCTTC.

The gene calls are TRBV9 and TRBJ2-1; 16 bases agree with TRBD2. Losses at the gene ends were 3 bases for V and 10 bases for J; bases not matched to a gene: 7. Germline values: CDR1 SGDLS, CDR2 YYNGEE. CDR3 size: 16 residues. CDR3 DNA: TGTGCCAGCAGCGCCCCCGGGACTAGCGGGGGGGCCGAGCAGTTCTTC. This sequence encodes CASSAPGTSGGAEQFF.

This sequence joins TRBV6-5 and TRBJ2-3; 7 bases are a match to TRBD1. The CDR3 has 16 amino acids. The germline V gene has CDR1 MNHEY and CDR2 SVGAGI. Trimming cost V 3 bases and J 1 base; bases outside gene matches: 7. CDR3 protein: CASSYSTGVGTDTQYF. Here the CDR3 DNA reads TGTGCCAGCAGTTATTCTACAGGGGTTGGCACAGATACGCAGTATTTT.

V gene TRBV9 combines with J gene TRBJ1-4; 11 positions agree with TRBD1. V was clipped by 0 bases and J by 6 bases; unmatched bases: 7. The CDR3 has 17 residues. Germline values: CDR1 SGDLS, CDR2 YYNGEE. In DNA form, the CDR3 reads TGTGCCAGCAGCGTAGGGGACAGGGGGGTGGTTCATGAAAAACTGTTTTTT. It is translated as CASSVGDRGVVHEKLFF.

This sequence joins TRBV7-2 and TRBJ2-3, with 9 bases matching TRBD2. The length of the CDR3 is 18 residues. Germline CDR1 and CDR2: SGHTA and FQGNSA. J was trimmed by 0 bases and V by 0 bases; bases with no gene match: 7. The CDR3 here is CASSLANGGGASTDTQYF. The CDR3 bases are TGTGCCAGCAGCTTAGCGAATGGCGGGGGGGCCAGCACAGATACGCAGTATTTT.

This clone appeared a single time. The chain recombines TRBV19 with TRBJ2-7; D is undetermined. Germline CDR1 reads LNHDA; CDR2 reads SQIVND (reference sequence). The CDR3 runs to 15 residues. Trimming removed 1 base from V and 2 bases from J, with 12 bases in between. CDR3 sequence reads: CASSIVQGQPYEQYF. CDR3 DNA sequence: TGTGCCAGTAGTATAGTTCAAGGTCAACCCTACGAGCAGTACTTC.

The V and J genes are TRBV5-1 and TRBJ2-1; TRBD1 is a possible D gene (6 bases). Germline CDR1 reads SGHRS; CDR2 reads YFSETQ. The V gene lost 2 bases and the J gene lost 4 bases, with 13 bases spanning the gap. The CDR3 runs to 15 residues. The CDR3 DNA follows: TGCGCCAGCAGCTTAAGTAGGCAGGGGTACAATGAGCAGTTCTTC. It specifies CASSLSRQGYNEQFF.

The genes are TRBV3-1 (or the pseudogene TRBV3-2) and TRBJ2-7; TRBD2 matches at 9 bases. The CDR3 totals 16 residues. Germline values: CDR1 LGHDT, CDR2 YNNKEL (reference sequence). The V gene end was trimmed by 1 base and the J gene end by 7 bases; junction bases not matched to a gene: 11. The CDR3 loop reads CASSQVRAGGQREQYF. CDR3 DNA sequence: TGTGCCAGCAGCCAAGTCAGGGCGGGGGGGCAAAGGGAGCAGTACTTC.

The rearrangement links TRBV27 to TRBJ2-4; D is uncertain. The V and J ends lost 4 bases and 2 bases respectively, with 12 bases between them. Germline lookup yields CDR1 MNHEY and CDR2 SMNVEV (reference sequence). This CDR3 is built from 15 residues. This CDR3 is CASSSLDGPKNIQYF. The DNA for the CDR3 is TGTGCCAGCAGTTCCTTGGACGGTCCCAAAAACATTCAGTACTTC.

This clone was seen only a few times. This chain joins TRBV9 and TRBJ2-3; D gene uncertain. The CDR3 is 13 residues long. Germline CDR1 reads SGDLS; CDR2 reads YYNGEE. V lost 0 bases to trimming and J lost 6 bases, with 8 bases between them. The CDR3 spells CASSVAVGDTQYF. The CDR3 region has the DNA TGTGCCAGCAGCGTAGCTGTGGGGGATACGCAGTATTTT.

The CDR3 DNA reads as TGTGCCAGCAGTTTTCAGGGAGGTGGTCAGCCCCAGCATTTT. It specifies CASSFQGGGQPQHF. This chain links TRBV6-5 with TRBJ1-5, with a tentative D call TRBD1 (5 bases). The ends were cut back, 4 bases at V and 6 bases at J, with 13 bases in the middle. Per germline, CDR1 MNHEY and CDR2 SVGAGI. This CDR3 region has 14 residues.

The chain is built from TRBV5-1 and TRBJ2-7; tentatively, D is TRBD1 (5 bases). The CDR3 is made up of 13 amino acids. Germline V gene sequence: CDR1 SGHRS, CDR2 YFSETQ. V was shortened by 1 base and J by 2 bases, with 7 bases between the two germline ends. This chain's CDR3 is CASSLSGTYEQYF. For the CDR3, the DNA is TGCGCCAGCAGCTTGTCAGGGACCTACGAGCAGTACTTC.

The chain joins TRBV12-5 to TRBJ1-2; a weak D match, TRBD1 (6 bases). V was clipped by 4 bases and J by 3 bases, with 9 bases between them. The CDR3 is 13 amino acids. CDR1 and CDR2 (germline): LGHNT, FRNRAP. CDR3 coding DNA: TGTGCTAGTGGTTGGACAGAATACTATGGCTACACCTTC. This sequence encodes CASGWTEYYGYTF.

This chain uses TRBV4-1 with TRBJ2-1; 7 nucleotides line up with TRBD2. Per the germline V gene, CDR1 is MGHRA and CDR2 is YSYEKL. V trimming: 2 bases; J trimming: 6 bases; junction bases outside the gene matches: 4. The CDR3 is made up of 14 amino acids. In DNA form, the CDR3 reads TGCGCCAGCAGCCAATTACGACTAGCCAATGAGCAGTTCTTC. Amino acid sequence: CASSQLRLANEQFF.

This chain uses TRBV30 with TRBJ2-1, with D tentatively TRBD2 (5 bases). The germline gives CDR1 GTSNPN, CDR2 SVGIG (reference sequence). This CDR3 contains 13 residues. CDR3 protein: CAYLAGSYNEQFF. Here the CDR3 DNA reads TGTGCGTACTTGGCGGGCTCCTACAATGAGCAGTTCTTC.

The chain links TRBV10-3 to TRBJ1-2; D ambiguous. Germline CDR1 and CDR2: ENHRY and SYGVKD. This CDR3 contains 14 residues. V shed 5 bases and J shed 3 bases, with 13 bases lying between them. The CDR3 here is CAISPGREYYGYTF. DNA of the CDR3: TGTGCCATCAGTCCGGGCCGCGAGTACTATGGCTACACCTTC.

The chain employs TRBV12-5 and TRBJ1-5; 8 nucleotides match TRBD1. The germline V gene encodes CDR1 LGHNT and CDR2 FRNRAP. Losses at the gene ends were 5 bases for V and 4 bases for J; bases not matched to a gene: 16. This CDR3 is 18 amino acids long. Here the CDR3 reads CASGQDRDVDIWNQPQHF. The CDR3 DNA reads TGTGCTAGTGGTCAGGACAGGGATGTAGATATATGGAATCAGCCCCAGCATTTT.

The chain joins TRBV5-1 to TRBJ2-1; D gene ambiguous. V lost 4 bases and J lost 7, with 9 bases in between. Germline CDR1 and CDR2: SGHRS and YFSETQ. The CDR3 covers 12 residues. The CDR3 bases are TGCGCCAGCAGCCCCGTGTGGAATGAGCAGTTCTTC. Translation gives CASSPVWNEQFF.